These T cell receptor beta chains were read from a single sample in a study of T cells in Graves' hyperthyroidism and ophthalmopathy. TCRdb fed the multiplex PCR reads into MiXCR, producing one record per CDR3 protein. The sample lists a few hundred thousand distinct CDR3 sequences, about 18% occurring once. Sequencing was performed on blood. These receptors were obtained from a woman younger than 30 with Graves' hyperthyroidism. Each CDR3 is given with its conserved first and last residue. Fields, in order: V gene, D gene, J gene, clone size, CDR3 DNA, CDR3 protein. A D gene is named only where the DNA matches it firmly. Size tells how often a clone was seen (once, few, many) or the class of an expanded clone, and some rows leave it out.

V: TRBV11-2; D: TRBD1; J: TRBJ2-7; size: many; DNA: TGTGCCAGCAGCCGAGACAGGGGACAACAGTACTTC; CDR3: CASSRDRGQQYF
V: TRBV18; D: -; J: TRBJ2-2; size: -; DNA: TGTGCCAGCTCACCCGGGACCTTAAACACCGGGGAGCTGTTTTTT; CDR3: CASSPGTLNTGELFF
V: TRBV6-1; D: TRBD1; J: TRBJ1-2; size: many; DNA: TGTGCCAGCACCTCGGGACAGGGAGTAGGCTATGGCTACACCTTC; CDR3: CASTSGQGVGYGYTF
V: TRBV18; D: -; J: TRBJ2-7; size: few; DNA: TGTGCCAGCTCACTCCGGGACGGCACCACCTACGAGCAGTACTTC; CDR3: CASSLRDGTTYEQYF
V: TRBV28; D: -; J: TRBJ2-7; size: -; DNA: TGTGCCAGCACCCCTTTCCTCAGTATCCACGAGCAGTACTTC; CDR3: CASTPFLSIHEQYF
V: TRBV3-1; D: -; J: TRBJ1-2; size: once; DNA: TGTGCCAGCAGCCAAGCCCCCCCTGGGGGCTATGGCTACACCTTC; CDR3: CASSQAPPGGYGYTF
V: TRBV9; D: -; J: TRBJ2-5; size: many; DNA: TGTGCCAGCAGCCCTACCGGGACGGGAAAAGAGACCCAGTACTTC; CDR3: CASSPTGTGKETQYF
V: TRBV7-3; D: TRBD1; J: TRBJ1-3; size: many; DNA: TGTGCCAGCAGCCCCGGACAGGGTGGCACCATATATTTT; CDR3: CASSPGQGGTIYF
V: TRBV5-1; D: TRBD1; J: TRBJ2-7; size: many; DNA: TGCGCCAGCAGCTCACAGGGGGCGACTAGCTTCGACGAGCAGTACTTC; CDR3: CASSSQGATSFDEQYF
V: TRBV10-3; D: -; J: TRBJ2-7; size: many; DNA: TGTGCCATCAGTAGTAGGGGGGCGGGATCCTACGAGCAGTACTTC; CDR3: CAISSRGAGSYEQYF
V: TRBV12-3/TRBV12-4; D: TRBD2; J: TRBJ2-7; size: many; DNA: TGTGCCAGCAGCCCCCCCGGAGCGGGGTCTGCTTACGAGCAGTACTTC; CDR3: CASSPPGAGSAYEQYF
V: TRBV5-1; D: -; J: TRBJ2-7; size: many; DNA: TGCGCCAGCAGCTTGGGGACGCGAACCTACGAGCAGTACTTC; CDR3: CASSLGTRTYEQYF
V: TRBV19; D: TRBD2; J: TRBJ2-4; size: many; DNA: TGTGCCAGTAGTATAGCGGGGGGGAAAAACATTCAGTACTTC; CDR3: CASSIAGGKNIQYF
V: TRBV28; D: -; J: TRBJ2-2; size: many; DNA: TGTGCCAGCAGTTTAGAGGCGCACGGGGAGCTGTTTTTT; CDR3: CASSLEAHGELFF
V: TRBV12-3/TRBV12-4; D: -; J: TRBJ1-5; size: many; DNA: TGTGCCAGCAGTTTGGGGGGGCCTCAGCCCCAGCATTTT; CDR3: CASSLGGPQPQHF
V: TRBV4-2; D: -; J: TRBJ1-3; size: -; DNA: TGTGCCAGCAGTTTACAGGGTCGAGGAAACACCATATATTTT; CDR3: CASSLQGRGNTIYF
V: TRBV6-1; D: TRBD1; J: TRBJ2-7; size: many; DNA: TGTGCCAGCAGTGAAAAGGGGACAGCTTACGAGCAGTACTTC; CDR3: CASSEKGTAYEQYF
V: TRBV5-6; D: -; J: TRBJ2-2; size: -; DNA: TGTGCCAGCAGCTTCCGTCTTCAAAGGGGGACCGGGGAGCTGTTTTTT; CDR3: CASSFRLQRGTGELFF
V: TRBV7-8; D: -; J: TRBJ1-3; size: few; DNA: TGTGCCAGCAGCTTGGCGGGACAATCTGGAAACACCATATATTTT; CDR3: CASSLAGQSGNTIYF
V: TRBV20-1; D: -; J: TRBJ1-5; size: -; DNA: TGCAGTGCTGGGGGGATCAATCAGCCCCAGCATTTT; CDR3: CSAGGINQPQHF
V: TRBV20-1; D: TRBD2; J: TRBJ2-2; size: many; DNA: TGCAGTGCCCTACCGACTAGCGGGAGGGCCGGGGAGCTGTTTTTT; CDR3: CSALPTSGRAGELFF
V: TRBV20-1; D: -; J: TRBJ2-7; size: many; DNA: TGCAGTGCTAGGGTGGGACAAAAGGGTGAGCAGTACTTC; CDR3: CSARVGQKGEQYF
V: TRBV24-1; D: -; J: TRBJ2-2; size: many; DNA: TGTGCCACCAGTGACTCATTGGGGGGCCAGGCTTTCGGGGAGCTGTTTTTT; CDR3: CATSDSLGGQAFGELFF
V: TRBV20-1; D: -; J: TRBJ2-7; size: many; DNA: TGCAGTGCCACGGGAGTAACTGCCTACGAGCAGTACTTC; CDR3: CSATGVTAYEQYF
V: TRBV7-3; D: -; J: TRBJ1-2; size: many; DNA: TGTGCCAGCAGTCCAAAGGGGTCGGGAGGCTACACCTTC; CDR3: CASSPKGSGGYTF
V: TRBV12-3/TRBV12-4; D: -; J: TRBJ1-2; size: many; DNA: TGTGCCAGCAGGAAGAGGACGAAAGGCTACACCTTC; CDR3: CASRKRTKGYTF
V: TRBV20-1; D: -; J: TRBJ2-4; size: many; DNA: TGCAGTGCTAGAGTCTATAGGGGGTACATTCAGTACTTC; CDR3: CSARVYRGYIQYF
V: TRBV12-3/TRBV12-4; D: -; J: TRBJ1-1; size: many; DNA: TGTGCCAGCATCCCCCAACCCACCCGTCCGGAAGCTTTCTTT; CDR3: CASIPQPTRPEAFF
V: TRBV28; D: -; J: TRBJ1-2; size: many; DNA: TGTGCCAGCAGTTTAGACAGTCTGGGCGGCTACACCTTC; CDR3: CASSLDSLGGYTF
V: TRBV12-3/TRBV12-4; D: -; J: TRBJ2-7; size: many; DNA: TGTGCCAGCAGTCCCGGTCGGGGGCCATACGAGCAGTACTTC; CDR3: CASSPGRGPYEQYF
V: TRBV6-5; D: -; J: TRBJ2-7; size: many; DNA: TGTGCCAGCGGAGCCGACCGGACCTACGAGCAGTACTTC; CDR3: CASGADRTYEQYF
V: TRBV7-9; D: -; J: TRBJ1-2; size: many; DNA: TGTGCCAGCAGCTTAGTGTCAGGTTATGGCTACACCTTC; CDR3: CASSLVSGYGYTF
V: TRBV2; D: -; J: TRBJ2-5; size: -; DNA: TGTGCCAGCAGAAGGGGGGAAAAAGAGACCCAGTACTTC; CDR3: CASRRGEKETQYF
V: TRBV12-3/TRBV12-4; D: -; J: TRBJ1-2; size: few; DNA: TGTGCCAGCAGTTTAAGGGGGTATGGCAACACCTTC; CDR3: CASSLRGYGNTF
V: TRBV5-6; D: TRBD1; J: TRBJ1-5; size: many; DNA: TGTGCCAGCAGCTTGGGCGCGGGACAGGGGCAGCCCCAGCATTTT; CDR3: CASSLGAGQGQPQHF
V: TRBV7-9; D: -; J: TRBJ1-2; size: many; DNA: TGTGCCAGCAGCTTAGCGGACAGCTACTATGGCTACACCTTC; CDR3: CASSLADSYYGYTF
V: TRBV4-1; D: TRBD1; J: TRBJ1-2; size: many; DNA: TGCGCCAGCAGCCGGACAGGGGAAGGCTACACCTTC; CDR3: CASSRTGEGYTF
V: TRBV6-1; D: -; J: TRBJ2-2; size: -; DNA: TGTGCCAGCAGTGAAGGCTTTGAGACCGGGGAGCTGTTTTTT; CDR3: CASSEGFETGELFF
V: TRBV6-5; D: -; J: TRBJ2-7; size: many; DNA: TGTGCCAGCAGTTCGCCGAGATACGAGCAGTACTTC; CDR3: CASSSPRYEQYF
V: TRBV7-8; D: -; J: TRBJ2-6; size: many; DNA: TGTGCCAGCAGAAAAATAGTTCCGGGGCCTTCTGGGGCCAACGTCCTGACTTTC; CDR3: CASRKIVPGPSGANVLTF
V: TRBV6-1; D: -; J: TRBJ2-7; size: many; DNA: TGTGCCAGCACCTCTGACGCTGGATTGTCCTACGAGCAGTACTTC; CDR3: CASTSDAGLSYEQYF
V: TRBV2; D: -; J: TRBJ2-5; size: few; DNA: TGTGCCAGCAGTGATGGGGCGGGGACCCAGTACTTC; CDR3: CASSDGAGTQYF